A single sample gave rise to the 8 T cell receptor beta chains below, sequenced in a study of spatial heterogeneity in lung cancer. This sample's time point: sample taken at primary tumor resection. From tumor, nontumor lung or frozen PBMC, whole RNA was taken unsorted for sequencing. TCRdb redid the calling of the 5' RACE reads with MiXCR, one entry per CDR3 protein. This sample yields roughly 91,000 distinct CDR3 sequences, of which approximately 21% are seen a single time; 6.2% belongs to the top ten. The sample in question was PBMCs, obtained at surgery. The receptor source for this set is a male donor with early-stage non-small cell lung cancer.

This clonotype was observed a few times. The rearrangement links TRBV6-2 or TRBV6-3 to TRBJ2-7; 8 bases map to TRBD2. CDR3 size: 15 residues. V was pared by 6 bases and J by 3 bases, with 10 bases of the junction left unmatched. Germline assignment: CDR1 MNHEY and CDR2 SVGEGT. The CDR3 DNA is TGTGCCAGCAGCCGACGGGGAGCGGGAGACTACGAGCAGTACTTC. Protein: CASSRRGAGDYEQYF.

This clonotype turned up a few times. This chain connects TRBV28 to TRBJ2-4, with no clear D. The germline V gene has CDR1 MDHEN and CDR2 SYDVKM. V gave up 2 bases and J gave up 5 bases, with 4 bases separating them. The CDR3 has 12 amino acids. DNA of the CDR3: TGTGCCAGCAGTTTAGGGGAAAACATTCAGTACTTC. Protein sequence: CASSLGENIQYF.

The chain recombines TRBV29-1 with TRBJ2-3; TRBD2 matches at 8 bases. The CDR3 is 15 residues long. Germline CDR1 and CDR2: SQVTM and ANQGSEA. V was pared by 2 bases and J by 5 bases, with 9 bases of the junction left unmatched. CDR3: CSVERNSLAGDTQYF. The CDR3, as DNA: TGCAGCGTTGAAAGAAATAGTCTAGCGGGAGATACGCAGTATTTT.

This clonotype was picked up a small number of times. The chain carries TRBV6-2 or TRBV6-3 and TRBJ2-1, with 11 bases aligning to TRBD2. Germline loops: CDR1 MNHEY, CDR2 SVGEGT. The CDR3 is made up of 14 amino acids. V lost 5 bases to trimming and J lost 6 bases; unmatched junction nucleotides: 3. CDR3 in DNA: TGTGCCAGCAGTCCCGGGACTAGCGGCAATGAGCAGTTCTTC. This translates into CASSPGTSGNEQFF.

The sample holds a few counts of this clonotype. V and J are TRBV29-1 and TRBJ2-1; 9 bases line up with TRBD2. Per germline, CDR1 SQVTM and CDR2 ANQGSEA. The V and J ends lost 4 bases and 10 bases, in that order; junction bases with no gene match: 14. The CDR3 is made up of 15 amino acids. The CDR3 loop reads CSVVVRLAGRLEQFF. The CDR3 coding sequence is TGCAGCGTTGTCGTGAGGCTAGCGGGAAGATTAGAGCAGTTCTTC.

The rearrangement links TRBV30 to TRBJ1-2; a weak D match, TRBD1 (5 bases). CDR1 GTSNPN and CDR2 SVGIG come from the germline V gene (reference sequence). Trimming cost V 1 base and J 4 bases, with 19 bases left between them. This CDR3 has 16 residues. Here the CDR3 DNA reads TGTGCCTGGAGTGCCCTCCCGCCGGCAGGGTCCTATGGCTACACCTTC. This encodes CAWSALPPAGSYGYTF.

A few counts support this clonotype. This chain connects TRBV19 to TRBJ2-5; D is possibly TRBD1 or TRBD2 (6 bases each). V shed 6 bases and J shed 4 bases, with 18 bases lying between them. The CDR3 consists of 15 residues. Germline CDR1 reads LNHDA; CDR2 reads SQIVND (reference sequence). CDR3 region: CASRPGQPGGETQYF. For the CDR3, the DNA is TGTGCCAGTAGACCCGGACAGCCCGGGGGAGAGACCCAGTACTTC.

This chain links TRBV6-1 with TRBJ1-6, with a weak D call TRBD1 (6 bases). V was trimmed by 6 bases and J by 8 bases, leaving 14 bases between them. The CDR3 length is 14 residues. Germline V CDR1 and CDR2: MNHNS, SASEGT. CDR3 DNA sequence: TGTGCCAGCAGCAGGGACACGAACGATTCACCCCTCCACTTT. Translation gives CASSRDTNDSPLHF.